This entry features one T cell receptor (beta chain) sequence. Antigen: not known. V lost 7 bases, J lost 4 bases, and 5 bases stayed unmatched. The CDR3 is made up of 13 amino acids. CDR1 MNHEY and CDR2 SVGEGT come from the germline V gene. The sample is drawn from a study of response to subunit inactivated influenza vaccine. TCRdb reprocessed the RT-PCR reads with MiXCR, giving one entry per CDR3 protein. The table records about 540,000 distinct CDR3 sequences, about 15% of them present only once. Study outcomes and limitations: It was suggested by the authors that few new T cells are recruited by each seasonal influenza vaccination.

The sequence was collected from a man aged 45-65 years who received an inactivated influenza vaccine. This chain uses TRBV6-2 or TRBV6-3 with TRBJ1-2; 8 nucleotides agree with TRBD1. The sample in question was PBMCs from blood, obtained roughly 13 days after vaccination. CDR3 residues: CASTAGTGYGYTF. CDR3 DNA sequence: TGTGCCAGCACCGCAGGGACAGGCTATGGCTACACCTTC.